The present entry profiles one T cell receptor beta chain with its context. Antigen specificity is unknown. Arm-PCR of CDR3 regions and iRepertoire HTBI primers were used to build TCR beta libraries. MiXCR, applied by TCRdb to the multiplex PCR reads, yields one record per CDR3 protein. This sample has about 330,000 distinct CDR3 sequences, with roughly 17% found just once. Time point reported: newly diagnosed GD, antithyroid drugs for less than 3 months. PBMC-extracted RNA yielded the TCR library. The V end was cut by 6 bases, the J end by 5 bases, with 17 bases between. Germline V gives CDR1 MDHEN, CDR2 SYDVKM. The CDR3 contains 14 residues. This sample was included in a study of regulatory T cells in long-lasting Graves disease. General observations from the study: When disease was persistent, TRBV28, TRBJ1-2 and TRBJ2-5 were the favored segments. Among the persistent patients, approximately 2,900 public clonotypes were shared, more than the roughly 970 shared among new patients.

These data were also filed under a second study, of T cells in Graves' hyperthyroidism and ophthalmopathy. From that report: When the TCR CDR3 underwent first-round RT-PCR, the HTBI primer set was used.

The TCR was taken from a woman aged 18-29 years with Graves disease. V usage is TRBV28 and J usage is TRBJ2-7; D is perhaps TRBD2 (7 bases). The sequences come from peripheral blood mononuclear cells (PBMCs), collected at new diagnosis, from a patient treated with antithyroid drugs. In DNA form, the CDR3 reads TGTGCCAGCAGAAAGGGGGGGGACGAGAACGAGCAGTACTTC. As protein: CASRKGGDENEQYF.